The present T cell receptor (beta chain) was sequenced within a study of cytomegalovirus exposure and HLA in healthy donors. Findings and caveats of the study: Reportedly, fewer N-insertions than the 666-donor mean appeared in an Asian-associated ancestry cluster in a later analysis.

PCR primers comprised 60 Vbeta and 13 Jbeta primers. Sequencing was performed with immunoSEQ multiplex PCR; in TCRdb, only in-frame clones are kept and a portion is missing. The data contain about 110,000 clones, roughly four fifths of them singletons. Points on this clone: What it binds is unknown.

This CDR3 has 14 amino acids. Germline CDR1 is PRHDT and CDR2 is FYEKMQ (reference sequence). Trimming pared 5 bases from V and 7 bases from J, leaving 12 bases between. The chain has TRBV13 and TRBJ1-6; D remains unclear. What was sequenced was PBMCs. The sequence came from a man aged 45-60 years in good health and CMV-seronegative. CDR3: CASSLTAGNSPLHF. The CDR3 DNA sequence: TGTGCCAGCAGCCTTACTGCGGGGAATTCACCCCTCCACTTT.